This is a list of T cell receptor beta chains from one sample in a study of T cell changes during pregnancy in multiple sclerosis. The table came from immunoSEQ multiplex PCR; TCRdb's copy has only in-frame clones and leaves some out. The sample has 40,000 to 60,000 clones, about 92% seen once. The material sequenced was CD4+ T cells from peripheral blood mononuclear cells, taken before pregnancy. Receptors were obtained from a female donor with multiple sclerosis, enrolled in a pregnancy study. Each CDR3 is given with its conserved first and last residue. Fields, in order: J gene, V gene, clone size, CDR3 protein. Size values are once, few and many counts, or a class for expanded clones, and some rows have none.

TRBJ2-3 | TRBV27 | NA | CASSLSDTGDTQYF
TRBJ2-7 | TRBV6-5 | NA | CASSRKGQGAYEQYF
TRBJ2-2 | TRBV27 | NA | CASSLGGLRSGELFF
TRBJ1-2 | TRBV7-2 | few | CASSSFGTGEYGYTF
TRBJ2-7 | TRBV7-9 | once | CASSFSLYEQYF
TRBJ1-1 | TRBV29-1 | NA | CSFDRGLNTEAFF
TRBJ1-1 | TRBV28 | once | CASSPFGQFVNTEAFF
TRBJ1-3 | TRBV4-1 | NA | CASSQLSGNTIYF
TRBJ2-1 | TRBV12-5 | NA | CASGSKTSGSSYNEQFF
TRBJ2-2 | TRBV9 | NA | CASSVALNTGELFF
TRBJ2-5 | TRBV2 | NA | CASSPSGTGGETQYF
TRBJ2-3 | TRBV7-3 | NA | CASSHPTGTTDTQYF
TRBJ1-1 | TRBV29-1 | NA | CSATGVVPEAFF
TRBJ1-5 | TRBV27 | NA | CASSPRTGREPQHF
TRBJ1-1 | TRBV9 | NA | CASSVRGRDTEAFF